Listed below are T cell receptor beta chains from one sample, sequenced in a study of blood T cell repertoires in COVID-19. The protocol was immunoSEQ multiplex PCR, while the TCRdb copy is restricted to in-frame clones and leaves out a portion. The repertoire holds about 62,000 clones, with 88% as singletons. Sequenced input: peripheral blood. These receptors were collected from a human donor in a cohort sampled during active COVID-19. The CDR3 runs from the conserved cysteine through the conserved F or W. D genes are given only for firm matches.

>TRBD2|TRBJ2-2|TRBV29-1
CSAGLNTGELFF
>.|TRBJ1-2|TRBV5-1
CASSFSEPGGYTF
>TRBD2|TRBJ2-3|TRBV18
CASSQLAGNTDTQYF
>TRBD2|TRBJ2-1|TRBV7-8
CASSLETSGYNEQFF
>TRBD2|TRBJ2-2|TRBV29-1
CSVELAGINTGELFF
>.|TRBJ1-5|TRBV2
CASRQGNQPQHF
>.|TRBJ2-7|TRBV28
CASSPGLAAHEQYF
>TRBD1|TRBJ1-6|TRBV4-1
CASSQGGGTAFNSPLHF
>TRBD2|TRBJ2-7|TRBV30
CAWKRPGTSYEQYF
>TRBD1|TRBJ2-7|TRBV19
CARPQRDGTGGTFFTYEQYF
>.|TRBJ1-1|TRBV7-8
CASMPGPMNTEAFF
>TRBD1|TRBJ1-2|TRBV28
CASGQGAAYGYTF
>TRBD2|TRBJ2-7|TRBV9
CASSYGLEDSYEQYF
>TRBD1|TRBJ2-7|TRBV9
CASSGGTAPYEQYF
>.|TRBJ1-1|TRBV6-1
CASSEPRTELAEAFF
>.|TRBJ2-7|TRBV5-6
CASSGFTGTLSYEQYF
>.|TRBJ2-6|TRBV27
CASSGVASGANVLTF
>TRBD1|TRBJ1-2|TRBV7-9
CASSHTGGWDGYTF
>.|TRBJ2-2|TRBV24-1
CATSDPGTSHGELFF
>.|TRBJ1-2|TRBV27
CASSLGFGSYGYTF
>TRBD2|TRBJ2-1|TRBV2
CASSDRSGSSYNEQFF
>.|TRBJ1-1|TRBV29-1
CSVTLRAMNTEAFF
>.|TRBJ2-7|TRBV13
CASSSFTDSPYEQYF
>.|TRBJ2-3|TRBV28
CASGRTPPDTQYF
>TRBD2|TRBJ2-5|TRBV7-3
CASSSVSGGPETQYF
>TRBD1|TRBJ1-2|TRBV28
CASSPHMGQPLGYTF
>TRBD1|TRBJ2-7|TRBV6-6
CASSQRTGSYEQYF